This T cell receptor beta chain was retrieved from a study of blood T cell repertoires in COVID-19 (dated by TCRdb to about 2020). For the study in its entirety: Samples from collaborators originated in the United States, Italy and Spain and spanned both the acute and convalescent phases of COVID-19. The prospective study material was composed of cDNA or gDNA derived from T cells, B-cell-depleted T cells, or PBMCs. Deeply sampled blood TCRbeta repertoires from subjects exposed to, actively infected with, or recovered from COVID-19 were included in the dataset. The repertoires were released in a freely available public database meant as a resource for research on the immune response to SARS-CoV-2. Samples came from the ongoing ImmuneRACE study (first 160 participants) plus 1,254 subjects from 6 global collaborators. Nearly every sample came with metadata listing a de-identified subject ID, COVID-19 status, age in years and sex. HLA class I and class II types, where available, came from metadata supplied by the sample provider rather than from assay-based typing.

The V and J ends are trimmed by 6 bases and 7 bases, leaving 9 bases between them. The CDR1 and CDR2 encoded by the germline V gene are MNHEY and SVGEGT. From its cysteine to its phenylalanine, the CDR3 spans 11 amino acids. The entry retains the CDR3 DNA only, 33 bases that are in frame from base 1. As regards this clone: Its antigen is currently not known. It has no much larger one-base neighbor in the sample; base qualities were not kept.

Broad study findings and their caveats: Clinical and demographic metadata were provided uncurated, with the amount varying by source and participant.

One collaborating source in Seattle enrolled patients while the patients were actively infected and followed the patients over time throughout the course of disease. Collaborating institutions collected whole blood in K2EDTA tubes following their own protocols. Collaborator samples were shipped for TCRbeta analysis as frozen whole blood, isolated PBMCs, or DNA extracted from either sample type. TCRbeta CDR3 regions were amplified from genomic DNA using the immunoSEQ Assay, a bias-controlled multiplex PCR. Regarding the original processing steps: Within the assay, amplification of reference gene primers was used to estimate how many nucleated cells each sample contained. To quantify the absolute abundance of each unique TCRbeta CDR3 rearrangement, sequence reads were collapsed and filtered. For each sample, productive Simpson clonality was calculated as the square root of Simpson's diversity index across productive rearrangements. TCRdb's version of the immuneACCESS table is confined to in-frame rearrangements and falls short of the full clone set. An unresolved V gene accounts for under half of the shortfall where checked; the remainder is of unknown origin. The V and J calls and clone size are taken from that table; D and trimming were inferred from the DNA. In this sample the table shows approximately 190,000 clones, about four fifths of which occur a single time. 7.8% of the sample is in the top ten clones.

The specimen was peripheral blood. This TCR was recovered from a woman aged 55-69 years with COVID-19, enrolled during active disease. The sequence joins TRBV6-2 or TRBV6-3 to TRBJ1-1; TRBD1 is possibly the D segment (5 matching bases). The nucleotide sequence reads as follows: TGTGCCAGCAGCAACAGGAATGAAGCTTTCTTT. It encodes CASSNRNEAFF.